This TCR beta chain was observed in a study of blood T cells in healthy people across ages. The CDR3 loop spans 16 amino acids. Trimming shortened V by 0 bases and J by 0 bases, and 12 bases separated the two germline ends. The V gene's germline CDR1 is SGHKS and CDR2 YYEKEE (reference sequence). A minimum of 7 million PBMCs was isolated per sample. Sample-barcoded 5' priming and a J-beta primer mix drove a second PCR of roughly 6 to 12 cycles. A single record per CDR3 protein comes from TCRdb applying MiXCR to the 5' RACE reads. The sample contains about 720,000 distinct CDR3 sequences, about 20% of which appear only once.

V usage is TRBV5-5 and J usage is TRBJ1-1; D unclear. What was sequenced was blood. The receptor's source is a man between 65 and 80 years old in good health. CDR3 region: CASSLGYLRMNTEAFF. CDR3 nucleotide sequence: TGTGCCAGCAGCTTGGGTTATTTGAGGATGAACACTGAAGCTTTCTTT.